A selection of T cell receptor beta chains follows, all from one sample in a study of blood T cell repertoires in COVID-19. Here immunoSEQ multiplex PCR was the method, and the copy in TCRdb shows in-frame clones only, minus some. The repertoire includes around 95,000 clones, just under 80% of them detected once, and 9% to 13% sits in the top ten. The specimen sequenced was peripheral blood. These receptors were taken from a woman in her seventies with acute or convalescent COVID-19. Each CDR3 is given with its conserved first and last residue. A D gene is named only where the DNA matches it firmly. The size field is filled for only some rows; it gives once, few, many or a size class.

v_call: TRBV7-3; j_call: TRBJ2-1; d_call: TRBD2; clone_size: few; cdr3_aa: CASSFHTSGNEQFF; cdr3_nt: TGTGCCAGCAGCTTCCACACTAGCGGGAATGAGCAGTTCTTC
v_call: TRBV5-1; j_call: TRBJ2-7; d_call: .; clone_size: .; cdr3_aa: CASSLSRGRDEQYF; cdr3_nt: TGCGCCAGCAGCTTGTCACGTGGGAGAGACGAGCAGTACTTC
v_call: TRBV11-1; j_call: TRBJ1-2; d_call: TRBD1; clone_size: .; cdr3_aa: CASSPDRDHGYTF; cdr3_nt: TGTGCCAGCAGCCCGGACAGGGATCATGGCTACACCTTC
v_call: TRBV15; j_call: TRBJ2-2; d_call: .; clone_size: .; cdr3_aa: CATSSFFGDNGELFF; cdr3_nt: TGTGCCACCAGCTCCTTCTTTGGGGACAACGGGGAGCTGTTTTTT
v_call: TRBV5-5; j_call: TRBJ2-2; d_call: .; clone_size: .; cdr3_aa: CASSLVGGELFF; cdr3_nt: TGTGCCAGCAGCTTGGTCGGGGGGGAGCTGTTTTTT
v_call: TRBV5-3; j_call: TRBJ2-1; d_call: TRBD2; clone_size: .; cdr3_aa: CARSASGGQFF; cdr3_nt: TGTGCCAGAAGCGCCAGCGGGGGGCAGTTCTTC
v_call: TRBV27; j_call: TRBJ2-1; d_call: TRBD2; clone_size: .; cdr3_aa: CASSLSKLAGAVSYNEQFF; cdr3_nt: TGTGCCAGCAGTTTATCGAAGCTAGCGGGGGCCGTTTCCTACAATGAGCAGTTCTTC
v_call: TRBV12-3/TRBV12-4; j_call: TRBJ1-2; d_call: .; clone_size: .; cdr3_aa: CASSSGTPYGYTF; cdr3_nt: TGTGCCAGCAGTTCCGGGACTCCCTATGGCTACACCTTC
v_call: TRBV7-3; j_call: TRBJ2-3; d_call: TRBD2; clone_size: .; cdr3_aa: CASSPSTSGGSNTQYF; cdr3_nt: TGTGCCAGCAGCCCCTCGACTAGCGGGGGGAGTAATACGCAGTATTTT
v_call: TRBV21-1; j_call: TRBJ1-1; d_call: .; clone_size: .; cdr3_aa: CASSTRGQGPNTEAFF; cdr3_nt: TGTGCCAGCAGCACTCGTGGACAGGGCCCCAACACTGAAGCTTTCTTT
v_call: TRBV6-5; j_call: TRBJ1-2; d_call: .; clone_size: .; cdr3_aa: CASSYKRETNYGYTF; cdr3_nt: TGTGCCAGCAGTTACAAGAGGGAAACTAACTATGGCTACACCTTC
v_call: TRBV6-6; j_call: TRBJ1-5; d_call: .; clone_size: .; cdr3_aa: CASSLEGHSNQPQHF; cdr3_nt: TGTGCCAGCAGTTTGGAGGGGCATAGCAATCAGCCCCAGCATTTT
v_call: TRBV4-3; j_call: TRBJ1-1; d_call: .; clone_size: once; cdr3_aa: CASSQGDRLNTEAFF; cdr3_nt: TGCGCCAGCAGCCAGGGTGACAGGTTGAACACTGAAGCTTTCTTT
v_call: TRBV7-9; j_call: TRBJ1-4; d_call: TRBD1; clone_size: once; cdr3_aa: CASSWWDSSNEKLFF; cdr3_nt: TGTGCCAGCAGCTGGTGGGACAGTTCTAATGAAAAACTGTTTTTT
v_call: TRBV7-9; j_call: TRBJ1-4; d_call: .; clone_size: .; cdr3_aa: CASSLGGMEKLFF; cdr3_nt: TGTGCCAGCAGCTTAGGAGGGATGGAAAAACTGTTTTTT
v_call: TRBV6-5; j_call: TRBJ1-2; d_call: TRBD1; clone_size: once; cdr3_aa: CASQEQGKFYGYTF; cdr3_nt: TGTGCCAGTCAAGAACAGGGGAAATTCTATGGCTACACCTTC
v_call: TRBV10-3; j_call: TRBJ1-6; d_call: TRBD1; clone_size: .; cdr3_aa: CAISFRDRDEPLHF; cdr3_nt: TGTGCCATCAGTTTCCGGGACAGGGATGAACCCCTCCACTTT
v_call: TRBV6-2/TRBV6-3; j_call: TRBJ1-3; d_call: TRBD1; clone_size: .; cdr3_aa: CASSKDRGLSGNTIYF; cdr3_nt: TGTGCCAGCAGTAAGGACAGGGGACTTTCTGGAAACACCATATATTTT
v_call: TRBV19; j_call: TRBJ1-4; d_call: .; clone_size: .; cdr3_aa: CASSILGPGEKLFF; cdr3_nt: TGTGCCAGTAGTATTTTGGGTCCAGGCGAAAAACTGTTTTTT
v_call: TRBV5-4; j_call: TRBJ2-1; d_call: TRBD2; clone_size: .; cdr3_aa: CASSLEVAGYNEQFF; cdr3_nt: TGTGCCAGCAGCTTGGAGGTAGCGGGCTACAATGAGCAGTTCTTC
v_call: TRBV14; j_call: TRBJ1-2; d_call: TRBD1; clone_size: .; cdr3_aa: CASSLGTAPNYGYTF; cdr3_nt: TGTGCCAGCAGCCTCGGGACAGCTCCTAACTATGGCTACACCTTC
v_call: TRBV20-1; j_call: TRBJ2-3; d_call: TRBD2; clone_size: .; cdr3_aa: CSASGASGDTQYF; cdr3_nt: TGCAGTGCTAGTGGGGCTAGCGGAGATACGCAGTATTTT
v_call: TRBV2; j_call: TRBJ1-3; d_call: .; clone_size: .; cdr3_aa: CASRGGAGNTIYF; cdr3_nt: TGTGCCAGCAGAGGAGGAGCTGGAAACACCATATATTTT